One sample yielded the 13 T cell receptor beta chains listed below, sequenced in a study of PD-1 blockade in classical Hodgkin lymphoma. Relapses following autologous stem cell transplantation were seen in all patients, with brentuximab vedotin exposure varying. Sequencing was performed with immunoSEQ multiplex PCR; in TCRdb, only in-frame clones are kept and a portion is missing. The sample yields 25,000 to 35,000 clones, just over 70% seen once. The source was peripheral blood mononuclear cells (PBMCs), collected before the second cycle of nivolumab. The receptors were gathered from a human donor with classical Hodgkin lymphoma.

This clone has just one count. The chain links TRBV19 to TRBJ2-1; D perhaps matches TRBD2 (5 bases). Looked up from germline, CDR1 is LNHDA and CDR2 is SQIVND (reference sequence). The V and J ends lost 2 bases and 3 bases respectively, with 11 bases between them. The CDR3 has 15 amino acids. CDR3 sequence reads: CASSIFGKDYNEQFF. CDR3 nucleotides: TGTGCCAGTAGTATATTCGGGAAAGACTACAATGAGCAGTTCTTC.

CDR3 nucleotides: TGTGCCAGCAGCTCCTCCGGGCATGAGCAGTTCTTC. Its protein product is CASSSSGHEQFF. This chain links TRBV7-9 with TRBJ2-1; D unresolved. This CDR3 is 12 amino acids long. Germline V gene lookup returns CDR1 SEHNR and CDR2 FQNEAQ (reference sequence). The ends were cut back, 4 bases at V and 8 bases at J, with 9 bases in the middle.

This clone showed up just a few times. This rearrangement joins TRBV7-8 to TRBJ2-3; 7 bases fit TRBD2. V shed 6 bases, J shed 4 bases, and the junction held 13 bases outside the gene matches. Looked up from germline, CDR1 is SGHVS and CDR2 is FQNEAQ. The CDR3 is 16 residues long. The CDR3 is CASSPEWGGFSDTQYF. CDR3 sequence (DNA): TGTGCCAGCAGTCCGGAGTGGGGGGGGTTCTCAGATACGCAGTATTTT.

This chain uses TRBV28 with TRBJ2-2; 8 bases fit TRBD1. The J segment lost 4 bases and the V segment lost 5 bases, leaving 0 bases of the junction unmatched. Germline V gives CDR1 MDHEN, CDR2 SYDVKM. The CDR3 is 13 amino acids. The CDR3 is CASSTGGTGELFF. The CDR3 DNA sequence: TGTGCCAGCAGTACAGGGGGCACCGGGGAGCTGTTTTTT. Variable domain in full (rest from reference TRBV28 and TRBJ2-2): DVKVTQSSRYLVKRTGEKVFLECVQDMDHENMFWYRQDPGLGLRLIYFSYDVKMKEKGDIPEGYSVSREKKERFSLILESASTNQTSMYLCASSTGGTGELFFGEGSRLTVL.

This clone was seen only a few times. This chain joins TRBV10-2 and TRBJ1-2; D may be TRBD1 (5 bases). The germline CDR1 and CDR2 sequences are WSHSY and SAAADI. V shed 3 bases and J shed 6 bases, with 17 bases lying between them. The CDR3 spans 15 residues. CDR3 loop: CASSDGGFRSNGYTF. Written as DNA, the CDR3 is TGCGCCAGCAGTGACGGGGGATTCAGGTCTAATGGCTACACCTTC.

The V call is TRBV25-1, the J call TRBJ2-1; no definite D call. With 3 bases removed from V and 0 bases from J, the gap between germline ends came to 18 bases. Germline V lookup: CDR1 MGHDK, CDR2 SYGVNS. CDR3 length equals 18 residues. As DNA, the CDR3 is TGTGCCAGCAGTGACTCCCGAGGCCGAATCAGCTCCTACAATGAGCAGTTCTTC. Amino acid sequence: CASSDSRGRISSYNEQFF.

There are a few counts of this clone. This chain joins TRBV27 and TRBJ2-2; possibly TRBD1 for D (6 bases). This CDR3 region has 20 residues. V was clipped by 4 bases and J by 2 bases, with 26 bases between them. Germline V gene data show CDR1 as MNHEY and CDR2 as SMNVEV (reference sequence). CDR3 protein: CASSYSYFLRGPQNTGELFF. For the CDR3, the DNA is TGTGCCAGCAGTTATTCATACTTTCTCAGGGGTCCGCAAAACACCGGGGAGCTGTTTTTT.

There are a few counts of this clone. CDR3 DNA sequence: TGTGCCTGGAGTGATAGCTTCACAGATACGCAGTATTTT. Translated: CAWSDSFTDTQYF. The chain uses TRBV30 and TRBJ2-3; D not certain. This CDR3 has 13 amino acids. V lost 1 base, J lost 2 bases, and 7 bases lay in between. CDR1 is GTSNPN, CDR2 SVGIG, per germline (reference sequence).

The chain employs TRBV6-1 and TRBJ2-5; TRBD2 aligns across 9 bases. The V segment lost 4 bases and the J segment 1 base; nucleotides outside the gene matches: 13. Per germline, CDR1 MNHNS and CDR2 SASEGT. The CDR3 has 18 amino acids. CDR3 loop: CASSGGTSQKGPQETQYF. As DNA, the CDR3 is TGTGCCAGCAGTGGGGGGACTAGCCAGAAGGGGCCCCAAGAGACCCAGTACTTC.

In this sample, this clone is medium-sized (0.01 to 0.1%). V usage is TRBV11-2 and J usage is TRBJ2-3, with 12 nucleotides matching TRBD2. The CDR3 loop spans 15 amino acids. J gave up 6 bases and V 4 bases, and 5 bases lay outside the gene matches. CDR1 and CDR2 from the germline V gene are SGHAT and FQNNGV. CDR3 sequence: CASSSASGGGDTQYF. In DNA, the CDR3 is TGTGCCAGCAGCTCAGCTAGCGGGGGGGGCGATACGCAGTATTTT. The entire variable domain, with the rest obtained from reference TRBV11-2 and TRBJ2-3, is as follows: EAGVAQSPRYKIIEKRQSVAFWCNPISGHATLYWYQQILGQGPKLLIQFQNNGVVDDSQLPKDRFSAERLKGVDSTLKIQPAKLEDSAVYLCASSSASGGGDTQYFGPGTRLTVL.

This clone occurred once. The genes are TRBV7-9 and TRBJ2-3; TRBD1 might be the D (5 bases). CDR1 is SEHNR and CDR2 is FQNEAQ in the germline V gene (reference sequence). The V end was cut by 2 bases, the J end by 0 bases, with 15 bases between. This CDR3 comprises 17 residues. The CDR3: CASSLWGSTSSTDTQYF. In DNA form, the CDR3 reads TGTGCCAGCAGCTTATGGGGCAGCACCTCTAGCACAGATACGCAGTATTTT.

The chain is built from TRBV5-1 and TRBJ2-2; 12 bases map to TRBD1. The germline CDR1 and CDR2 sequences are SGHRS and YFSETQ. The CDR3 sequence is 18 residues long. Losses at the gene ends were 2 bases for V and 5 bases for J; bases not matched to a gene: 10. CDR3 sequence reads: CASSFWPGQGARTGELFF. The CDR3 nucleotides read TGCGCCAGCAGCTTTTGGCCGGGACAGGGGGCAAGAACCGGGGAGCTGTTTTTT.

The table lists this clone with a count of one. The chain carries TRBV28 and TRBJ2-5; a possible D gene is TRBD2 (5 bases). The CDR3 totals 11 residues. With 8 bases removed from V and 5 bases from J, the gap between germline ends came to 9 bases. Germline lookup yields CDR1 MDHEN and CDR2 SYDVKM. In DNA form, the CDR3 reads TGTGCCAGCTCCAAGCGGGAGACCCAGTACTTC. It specifies CASSKRETQYF.